This T cell receptor beta chain was observed in a study of cytomegalovirus exposure and HLA in healthy donors. The germline gives CDR1 ENHRY, CDR2 SYGVKD. There are 14 residues in the CDR3. Trimming took 0 bases from V and 3 from J, leaving 5 bases between them. In the case of this clone: What it binds is not known.

Study-level results: HLA-A and HLA-B allele assignments for most subjects were reportedly predicted accurately using TCR beta sequences. There were around 160 TCR beta chains listed as cytomegalovirus-associated.

Researchers ran the PCR with 60 Vbeta and 13 Jbeta primers. The method was immunoSEQ multiplex PCR; TCRdb's version includes in-frame clones alone and lacks a portion of them. The sample lists roughly 93,000 clones, 80% occurring once. Source material: PBMCs. This rearrangement joins TRBV10-3 to TRBJ2-2; D remains unclear. The sequence derives from a man younger than 40 in good health and CMV-seronegative. In nucleotides, the CDR3 is TGTGCCATCAGTGAGTCCCGGGACACCGGGGAGCTGTTTTTT. Translation gives CAISESRDTGELFF.